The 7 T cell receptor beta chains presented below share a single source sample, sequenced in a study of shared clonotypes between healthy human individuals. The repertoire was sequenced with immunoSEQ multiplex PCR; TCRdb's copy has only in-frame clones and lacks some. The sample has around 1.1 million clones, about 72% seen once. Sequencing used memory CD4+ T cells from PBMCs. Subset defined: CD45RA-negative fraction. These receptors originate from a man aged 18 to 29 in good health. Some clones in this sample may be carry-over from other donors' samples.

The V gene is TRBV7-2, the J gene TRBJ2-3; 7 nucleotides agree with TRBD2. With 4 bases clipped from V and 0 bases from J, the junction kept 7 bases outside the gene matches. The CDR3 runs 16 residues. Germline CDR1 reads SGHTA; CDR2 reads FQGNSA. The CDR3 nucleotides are TGTGCCAGCAGCTCGGGCTCAGCGGGGAGCACAGATACGCAGTATTTT. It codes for CASSSGSAGSTDTQYF.

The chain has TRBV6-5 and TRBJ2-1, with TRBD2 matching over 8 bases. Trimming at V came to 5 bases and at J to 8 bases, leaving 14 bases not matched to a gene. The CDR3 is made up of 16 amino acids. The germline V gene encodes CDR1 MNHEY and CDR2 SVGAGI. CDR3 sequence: CASSNLAGRRYDEQFF. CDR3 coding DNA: TGTGCCAGCAGTAACTTAGCGGGACGGCGGTACGATGAGCAGTTCTTC.

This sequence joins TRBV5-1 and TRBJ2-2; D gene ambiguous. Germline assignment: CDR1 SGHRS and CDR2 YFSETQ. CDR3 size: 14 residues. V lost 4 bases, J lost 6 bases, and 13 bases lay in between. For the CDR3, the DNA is TGCGCCAGCAGCGTGATTTCAGGTCCCGGGGAGCTGTTTTTT. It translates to CASSVISGPGELFF.

Here the CDR3 DNA reads TGTGCCAGCAGCCCCCGTCGGGGGATTGGAAACACCATATATTTT. Its translation: CASSPRRGIGNTIYF. The genes are TRBV11-2 and TRBJ1-3; D perhaps matches TRBD1 (5 bases). CDR1 and CDR2 from the germline V gene are SGHAT and FQNNGV. CDR3 size: 15 residues. The V gene lost 5 bases and the J gene lost 3 bases, with 14 bases spanning the gap.

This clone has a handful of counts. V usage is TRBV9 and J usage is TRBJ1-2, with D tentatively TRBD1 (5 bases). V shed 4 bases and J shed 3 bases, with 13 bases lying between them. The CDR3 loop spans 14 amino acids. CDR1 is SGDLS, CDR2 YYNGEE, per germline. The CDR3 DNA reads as TGTGCCAGCAGCCCCTACCAGGGCCACTATGGCTACACCTTC. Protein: CASSPYQGHYGYTF. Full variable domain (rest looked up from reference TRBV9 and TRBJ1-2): DSGVTQTPKHLITATGQRVTLRCSPRSGDLSVYWYQQSLDQGLQFLIQYYNGEERAKGNILERFSAQQFPDLHSELNLSSLELGDSALYFCASSPYQGHYGYTFGSGTRLTVV.

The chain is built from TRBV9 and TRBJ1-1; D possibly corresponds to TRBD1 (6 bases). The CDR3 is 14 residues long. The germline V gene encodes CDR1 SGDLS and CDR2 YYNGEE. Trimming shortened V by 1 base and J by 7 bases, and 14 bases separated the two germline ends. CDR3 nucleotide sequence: TGTGCCAGCAGCGTATCTAACAGGGTGATTGAAGCTTTCTTT. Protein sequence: CASSVSNRVIEAFF.

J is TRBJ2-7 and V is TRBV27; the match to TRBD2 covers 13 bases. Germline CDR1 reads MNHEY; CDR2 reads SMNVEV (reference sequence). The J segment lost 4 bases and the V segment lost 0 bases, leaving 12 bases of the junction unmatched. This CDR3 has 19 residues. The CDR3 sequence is CASSLSAQLAGGPVYEQYF. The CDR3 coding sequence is TGTGCCAGCAGTTTATCCGCCCAACTAGCGGGAGGGCCCGTTTACGAGCAGTACTTC.